The T cell receptor beta chain described here comes from a study of identical twins. TCRdb re-derived calls from the 5' RACE reads in MiXCR, one entry per CDR3 protein. The table has hundreds of thousands of distinct CDR3 sequences, 8.5% to 9% seen once. This clonotype was seen many times. Healthy Caucasians alone served as donors. These same records also appear under a second study, on yellow fever vaccine responses in identical twins.

Material: PBMCs. The source is a woman aged 18-29 years in good health.

In DNA form, the CDR3 reads TGCGCCAGCAGCAGTACGGGGATGAACACTGAAGCTTTCTTT. The encoded protein is CASSSTGMNTEAFF. V is TRBV5-1 and J is TRBJ1-1; unclear D gene. Germline V gene data show CDR1 as SGHRS and CDR2 as YFSETQ. CDR3 length: 14 amino acids. V was pared by 4 bases and J by 0 bases, with 10 bases between.